These T cell receptor beta chains were read from a single sample in a study of blood T cell repertoires in COVID-19. Method: immunoSEQ multiplex PCR; TCRdb's copy keeps in-frame clones and lacks some. The sample carries a few hundred thousand clones, 65% to 90% recorded once. Sequences were obtained from peripheral blood. These receptors originate from a man aged 40-49 years who had recovered from COVID-19. The CDR3 runs from the conserved cysteine through the conserved F or W. Each record gives: CDR3 length, D gene, clone size, J gene, V gene, CDR3 DNA, CDR3 protein. D genes are given only for firm matches. Where a row states a size, it is once, few, many or the class of an expanded clone; other rows omit it.

length: 14
D: NA
size: NA
J: TRBJ1-1
V: TRBV7-2
DNA: TGTGCCAGCAGCTCGTACACAGCGAACACTGAAGCTTTCTTT
CDR3: CASSSYTANTEAFF

length: 15
D: TRBD2
size: once
J: TRBJ2-3
V: TRBV6-5
DNA: TGTGCCAGCACCCTAGCGGGGGGGGGCACAGATACGCAGTATTTT
CDR3: CASTLAGGGTDTQYF

length: 17
D: TRBD2
size: NA
J: TRBJ2-3
V: TRBV27
DNA: TGTGCCAGCAGTTATTCCTCCCGCGGGAGGGCCGCAGATACGCAGTATTTT
CDR3: CASSYSSRGRAADTQYF

length: 17
D: NA
size: NA
J: TRBJ2-3
V: TRBV11-2
DNA: TGTGCCAGCAGCTTAAGCGCCCCCAGCGGCCTCACAGATACGCAGTATTTT
CDR3: CASSLSAPSGLTDTQYF

length: 14
D: NA
size: NA
J: TRBJ2-5
V: TRBV7-2
DNA: TGTGCCAGCAGCTCACCGGGACTCCAAGAGACCCAGTACTTC
CDR3: CASSSPGLQETQYF

length: 16
D: TRBD1
size: NA
J: TRBJ2-7
V: TRBV3-1/TRBV3-2
DNA: TGTGCCAGCAGCCATTATCCCGGGACAGGTCTTTTCGAGCAGTACTTC
CDR3: CASSHYPGTGLFEQYF

length: 15
D: TRBD2
size: NA
J: TRBJ2-1
V: TRBV3-1/TRBV3-2
DNA: TGTGCCAGCAGCCCGACTAGCGGGGGACTGAATGAGCAGTTCTTC
CDR3: CASSPTSGGLNEQFF

length: 15
D: NA
size: NA
J: TRBJ2-6
V: TRBV3-1/TRBV3-2
DNA: TGTGCCAGCACTCTCGGGGTTCCTGGGGCCAACGTCCTGACTTTC
CDR3: CASTLGVPGANVLTF

length: 16
D: NA
size: NA
J: TRBJ2-1
V: TRBV6-6
DNA: TGTGCCAGCAAGGGACGGGACACACTAACCTACAATGAGCAGTTCTTC
CDR3: CASKGRDTLTYNEQFF

length: 14
D: NA
size: NA
J: TRBJ2-7
V: TRBV9
DNA: TGTGCCAGCAGCACGGGACACAGGAACTACGAGCAGTACTTC
CDR3: CASSTGHRNYEQYF

length: 14
D: TRBD2
size: NA
J: TRBJ2-5
V: TRBV9
DNA: TGTGCCAGCAGCCTAGCGGGGGGTCGGGAGACCCAGTACTTC
CDR3: CASSLAGGRETQYF

length: 12
D: NA
size: NA
J: TRBJ1-1
V: TRBV12-3/TRBV12-4
DNA: TGTGCCAGCAGTTTGGCGAACACTGAAGCTTTCTTT
CDR3: CASSLANTEAFF

length: 20
D: TRBD1
size: NA
J: TRBJ2-5
V: TRBV6-6
DNA: TGTGCCAGCAGTCAGGCCCGAGGCCGAGTCCGGGACAGGATAAGAGAGACCCAGTACTTC
CDR3: CASSQARGRVRDRIRETQYF

length: 17
D: TRBD2
size: NA
J: TRBJ2-3
V: TRBV4-3
DNA: TGCGCCAGCAGCCAAGATCGAGCGGGAGGGGGCACAGATACGCAGTATTTT
CDR3: CASSQDRAGGGTDTQYF

length: 15
D: NA
size: once
J: TRBJ1-1
V: TRBV6-2/TRBV6-3
DNA: TGTGCCAGCAGCCCGCTTCAAGGGGAGGACACTGAAGCTTTCTTT
CDR3: CASSPLQGEDTEAFF

length: 12
D: TRBD1
size: NA
J: TRBJ1-1
V: TRBV18
DNA: TGTGCCAGCTCACCAATGGACAGGGGAGCTTTCTTT
CDR3: CASSPMDRGAFF

length: 14
D: NA
size: NA
J: TRBJ1-3
V: TRBV4-3
DNA: TGCGCCAGCAGCCAAGATAGGGGAGGAGCGAGCGTATATTTT
CDR3: CASSQDRGGASVYF

length: 14
D: NA
size: NA
J: TRBJ1-2
V: TRBV27
DNA: TGTGCCAGCAGTCCCATCGGGGGTAACTATGGCTACACCTTC
CDR3: CASSPIGGNYGYTF

length: 15
D: TRBD1
size: once
J: TRBJ1-4
V: TRBV6-2/TRBV6-3
DNA: TGTGCCAGCAGTTACTCGGACAGGGGAAATGAAAAACTGTTTTTT
CDR3: CASSYSDRGNEKLFF

length: 17
D: NA
size: NA
J: TRBJ2-3
V: TRBV23-1
DNA: TGCGCCAGCAGTCCGTCTTCAGGCTTCCATAGTACAGATACGCAGTATTTT
CDR3: CASSPSSGFHSTDTQYF

length: 16
D: NA
size: NA
J: TRBJ1-4
V: TRBV4-1
DNA: TGCGCCAGCAGCCTGGTCGTTGGCCTTCGAATGGAAAAACTGTTTTTT
CDR3: CASSLVVGLRMEKLFF

length: 16
D: NA
size: NA
J: TRBJ1-1
V: TRBV5-5
DNA: TGTGCCAGCAGCGCCGGCCGTGGGGCCAGCTACACTGAAGCTTTCTTT
CDR3: CASSAGRGASYTEAFF

length: 17
D: NA
size: NA
J: TRBJ2-1
V: TRBV4-3
DNA: TGCGCCAGCAGCCAAGACTATAGCGGATACTCCTACAATGAGCAGTTCTTC
CDR3: CASSQDYSGYSYNEQFF

length: 14
D: TRBD1
size: NA
J: TRBJ2-7
V: TRBV5-1
DNA: TGCGCCAGCAGCTTGGGGACAGGGTTCGACGAGCAGTACTTC
CDR3: CASSLGTGFDEQYF

length: 14
D: NA
size: NA
J: TRBJ2-7
V: TRBV10-3
DNA: TGTGCCATCAGTGAGATGGTAGGGAGCTACGAGCAGTACTTC
CDR3: CAISEMVGSYEQYF

length: 14
D: NA
size: NA
J: TRBJ1-2
V: TRBV7-2
DNA: TGTGCCAGCAGCTTAGGGCCCGGGTTTATGAGATACACCTTC
CDR3: CASSLGPGFMRYTF

length: 12
D: NA
size: NA
J: TRBJ2-7
V: TRBV30
DNA: TGTGCCTGGAGCGCGAGCCTGTACGAGCAGTACTTC
CDR3: CAWSASLYEQYF

length: 14
D: TRBD1
size: NA
J: TRBJ1-1
V: TRBV5-1
DNA: TGCGCCAGCAGCCAGGGACAGGACGAGAAAGAAGCTTTCTTT
CDR3: CASSQGQDEKEAFF

length: 19
D: TRBD1
size: few
J: TRBJ2-5
V: TRBV15
DNA: TGTGCCACCAGCACGCCCCGGGACAGGGGATTTGCTCCGCAAGAGACCCAGTACTTC
CDR3: CATSTPRDRGFAPQETQYF

length: 13
D: NA
size: NA
J: TRBJ1-1
V: TRBV7-6
DNA: TGTGCCAGCAGCCGGGGGGAGAACACTGAAGCTTTCTTT
CDR3: CASSRGENTEAFF

length: 15
D: NA
size: NA
J: TRBJ1-4
V: TRBV27
DNA: TGTGCCAGCAGTTTAAGGGGGTTCGCCAATGAAAAACTGTTTTTT
CDR3: CASSLRGFANEKLFF

length: 13
D: TRBD2
size: NA
J: TRBJ2-3
V: TRBV7-2
DNA: TGTGCCAGCAGTAAGCGGGGAGGAGATACGCAGTATTTT
CDR3: CASSKRGGDTQYF

length: 14
D: TRBD1
size: NA
J: TRBJ2-5
V: TRBV7-2
DNA: TGTGCCAGCAGCTTAGAACAGGGGCAAGAGACCCAGTACTTC
CDR3: CASSLEQGQETQYF

length: 14
D: NA
size: NA
J: TRBJ1-4
V: TRBV6-5
DNA: TGTGCCAGCAGGGGATACGGGGATAATGAAAAACTGTTTTTT
CDR3: CASRGYGDNEKLFF

length: 16
D: NA
size: NA
J: TRBJ1-6
V: TRBV6-5
DNA: TGTGCCAGCAGTTACCTACGAGCAGGGGTGAATTCACCCCTCCACTTT
CDR3: CASSYLRAGVNSPLHF

length: 15
D: TRBD2
size: NA
J: TRBJ2-3
V: TRBV5-1
DNA: TGCGCCAGCAGCTTGGGACTAGCAGGGCCAGATACGCAGTATTTT
CDR3: CASSLGLAGPDTQYF

length: 12
D: NA
size: NA
J: TRBJ2-7
V: TRBV30
DNA: TGTGCCTGGAGTCACCTAACCTACGAGCAGTACTTC
CDR3: CAWSHLTYEQYF

length: 17
D: NA
size: NA
J: TRBJ2-1
V: TRBV19
DNA: TGTGCCAGTAAAGGGGTGAGGGGGAGGGCCGAATACAATGAGCAGTTCTTC
CDR3: CASKGVRGRAEYNEQFF

length: 16
D: TRBD2
size: NA
J: TRBJ2-7
V: TRBV9
DNA: TGTGCCAGCAGCGACCACTCTAGCGGGAGCTCCTACGAGCAGTACTTC
CDR3: CASSDHSSGSSYEQYF

length: 14
D: NA
size: NA
J: TRBJ2-2
V: TRBV20-1
DNA: TGCAGTGCTAGTGTCACAGGAGATACCGGGGAGCTGTTTTTT
CDR3: CSASVTGDTGELFF

length: 15
D: TRBD2
size: NA
J: TRBJ2-7
V: TRBV10-3
DNA: TGTGCCATCAGTGGATCGGCGGGAGGGCCTGTCGAGCAGTACTTC
CDR3: CAISGSAGGPVEQYF

length: 16
D: TRBD2
size: NA
J: TRBJ2-6
V: TRBV6-2/TRBV6-3
DNA: TGTGCCAGCAGTACCTCGGGGGGGACTGGGGCCAACGTCCTGACTTTC
CDR3: CASSTSGGTGANVLTF

length: 16
D: TRBD2
size: once
J: TRBJ2-1
V: TRBV5-5
DNA: TGTGCCAGCAGCTTGGGAGGGACTAGCGGGAGGGACGCGCAGTTCTTC
CDR3: CASSLGGTSGRDAQFF